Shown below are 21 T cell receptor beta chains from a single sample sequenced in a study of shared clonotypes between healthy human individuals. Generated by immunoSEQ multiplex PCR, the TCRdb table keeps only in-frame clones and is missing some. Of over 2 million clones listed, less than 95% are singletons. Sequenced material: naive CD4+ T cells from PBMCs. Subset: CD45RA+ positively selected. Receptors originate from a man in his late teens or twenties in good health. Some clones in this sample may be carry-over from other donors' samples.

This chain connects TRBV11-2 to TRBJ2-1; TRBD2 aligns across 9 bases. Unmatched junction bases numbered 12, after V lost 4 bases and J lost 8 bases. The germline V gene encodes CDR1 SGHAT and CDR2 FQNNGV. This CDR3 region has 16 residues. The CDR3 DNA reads TGTGCCAGCAGCTCTGCTAGGTGGGCGGGAGGGGATGAGCAGTTCTTC. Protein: CASSSARWAGGDEQFF.

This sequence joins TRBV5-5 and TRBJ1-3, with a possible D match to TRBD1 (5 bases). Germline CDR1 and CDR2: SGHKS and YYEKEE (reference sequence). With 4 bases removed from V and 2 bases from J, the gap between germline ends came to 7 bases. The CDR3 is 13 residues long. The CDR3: CASSRGAGNTIYF. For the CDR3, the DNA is TGTGCCAGCAGCCGGGGGGCTGGAAACACCATATATTTT.

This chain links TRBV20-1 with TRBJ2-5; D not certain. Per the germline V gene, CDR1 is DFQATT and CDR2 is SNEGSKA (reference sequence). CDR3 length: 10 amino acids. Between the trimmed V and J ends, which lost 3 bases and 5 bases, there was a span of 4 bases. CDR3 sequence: CSASWETQYF. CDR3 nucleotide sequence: TGCAGTGCTAGCTGGGAGACCCAGTACTTC.

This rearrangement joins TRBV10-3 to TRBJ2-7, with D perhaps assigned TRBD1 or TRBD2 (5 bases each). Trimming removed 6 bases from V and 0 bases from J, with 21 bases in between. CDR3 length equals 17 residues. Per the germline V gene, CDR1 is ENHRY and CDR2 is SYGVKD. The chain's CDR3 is CAIRPGSGTGSSYEQYF. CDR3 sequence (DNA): TGTGCCATCAGACCAGGATCCGGGACGGGAAGCTCCTACGAGCAGTACTTC.

CDR3 nucleotides: TGTGCCAGCTCACCCCCATATGGACAGGGCTATGAGCAGTTCTTC. This sequence encodes CASSPPYGQGYEQFF. The J gene is TRBJ2-1, the V gene TRBV18, with 8 bases matching TRBD1. V shed 3 bases, J shed 8 bases, and the junction held 9 bases outside the gene matches. This CDR3 is built from 15 residues. Germline assignment: CDR1 KGHSH and CDR2 LQKENI.

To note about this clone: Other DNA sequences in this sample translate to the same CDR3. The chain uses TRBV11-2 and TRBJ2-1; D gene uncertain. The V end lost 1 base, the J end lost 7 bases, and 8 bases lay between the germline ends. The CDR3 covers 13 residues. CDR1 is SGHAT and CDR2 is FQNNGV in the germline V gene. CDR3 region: CASSLARLNEQFF. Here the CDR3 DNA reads TGTGCCAGCAGCTTAGCCCGGCTGAATGAGCAGTTCTTC.

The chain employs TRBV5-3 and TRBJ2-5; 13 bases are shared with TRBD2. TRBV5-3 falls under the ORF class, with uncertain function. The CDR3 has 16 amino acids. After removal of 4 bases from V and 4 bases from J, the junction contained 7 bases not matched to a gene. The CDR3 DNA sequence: TGTGCCAGAAGCCGTCCGGGACTAGCGGGACGAGAGACCCAGTACTTC. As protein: CARSRPGLAGRETQYF.

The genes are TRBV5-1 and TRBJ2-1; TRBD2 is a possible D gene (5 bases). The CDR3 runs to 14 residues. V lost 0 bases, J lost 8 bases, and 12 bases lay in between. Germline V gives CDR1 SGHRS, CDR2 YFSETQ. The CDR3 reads CASSLVPSSDEQFF. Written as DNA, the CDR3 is TGCGCCAGCAGCTTGGTTCCTAGCTCCGATGAGCAGTTCTTC.

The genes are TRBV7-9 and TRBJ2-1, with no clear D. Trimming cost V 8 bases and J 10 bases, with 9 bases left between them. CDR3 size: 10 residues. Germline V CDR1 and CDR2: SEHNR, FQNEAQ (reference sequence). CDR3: CASPVGEQFF. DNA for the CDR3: TGTGCCAGCCCCGTTGGAGAGCAGTTCTTC.

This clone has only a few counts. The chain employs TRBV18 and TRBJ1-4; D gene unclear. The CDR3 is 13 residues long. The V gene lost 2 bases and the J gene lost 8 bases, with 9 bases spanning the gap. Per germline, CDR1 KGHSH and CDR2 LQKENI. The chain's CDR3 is CASSPGEGEKLFF. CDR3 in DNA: TGTGCCAGCTCACCAGGGGAAGGCGAAAAACTGTTTTTT.

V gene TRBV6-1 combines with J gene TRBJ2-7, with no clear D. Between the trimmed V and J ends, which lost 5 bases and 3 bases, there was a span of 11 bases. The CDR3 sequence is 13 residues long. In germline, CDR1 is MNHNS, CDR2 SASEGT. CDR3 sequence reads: CASSRPSHYEQYF. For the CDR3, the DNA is TGTGCCAGCAGTCGACCCAGCCACTACGAGCAGTACTTC.

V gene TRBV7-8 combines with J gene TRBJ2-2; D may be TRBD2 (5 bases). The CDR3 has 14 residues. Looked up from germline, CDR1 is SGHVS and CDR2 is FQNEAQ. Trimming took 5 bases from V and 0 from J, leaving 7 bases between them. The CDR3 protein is CASSRDTNTGELFF. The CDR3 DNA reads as TGTGCCAGCAGCCGGGATACGAACACCGGGGAGCTGTTTTTT. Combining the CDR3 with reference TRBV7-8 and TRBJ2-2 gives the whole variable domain GAGVSQSPRYKVAKRGQDVALRCDPISGHVSLFWYQQALGQGPEFLTYFQNEAQLDKSGLPSDRFFAERPEGSVSTLKIQRTQQEDSAVYLCASSRDTNTGELFFGEGSRLTVL.

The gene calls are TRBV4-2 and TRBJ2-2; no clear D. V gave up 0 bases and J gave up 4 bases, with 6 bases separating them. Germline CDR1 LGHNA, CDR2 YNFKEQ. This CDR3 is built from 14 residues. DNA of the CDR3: TGTGCCAGCAGCCAAGATCCTAGCACCGGGGAGCTGTTTTTT. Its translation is CASSQDPSTGELFF.

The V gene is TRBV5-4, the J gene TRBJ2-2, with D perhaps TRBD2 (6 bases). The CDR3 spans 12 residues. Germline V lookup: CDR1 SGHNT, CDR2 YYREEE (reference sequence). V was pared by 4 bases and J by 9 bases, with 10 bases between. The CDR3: CASSRLGRELFF. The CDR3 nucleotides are TGTGCCAGCAGCCGACTAGGGCGGGAGCTGTTTTTT.

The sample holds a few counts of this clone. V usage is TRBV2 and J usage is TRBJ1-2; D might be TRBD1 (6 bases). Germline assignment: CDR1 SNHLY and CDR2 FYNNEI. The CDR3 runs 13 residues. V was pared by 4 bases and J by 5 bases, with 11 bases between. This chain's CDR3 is CASSGVGAYGYTF. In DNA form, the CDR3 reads TGTGCCAGCAGTGGTGTGGGGGCGTATGGCTACACCTTC.

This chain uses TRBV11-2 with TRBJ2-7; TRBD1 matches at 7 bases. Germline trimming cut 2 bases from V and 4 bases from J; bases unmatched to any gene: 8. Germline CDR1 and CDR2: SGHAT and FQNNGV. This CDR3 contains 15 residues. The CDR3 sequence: CASSLPGQKRYEQYF. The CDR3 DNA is TGTGCCAGCAGCTTACCGGGACAGAAACGATACGAGCAGTACTTC.

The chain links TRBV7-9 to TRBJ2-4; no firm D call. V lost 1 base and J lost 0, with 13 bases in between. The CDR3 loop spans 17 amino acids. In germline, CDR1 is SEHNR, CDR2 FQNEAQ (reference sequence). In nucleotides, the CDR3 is TGTGCCAGCAGCTTAGTAATGAAGAGACTAGCCAAAAACATTCAGTACTTC. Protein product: CASSLVMKRLAKNIQYF.

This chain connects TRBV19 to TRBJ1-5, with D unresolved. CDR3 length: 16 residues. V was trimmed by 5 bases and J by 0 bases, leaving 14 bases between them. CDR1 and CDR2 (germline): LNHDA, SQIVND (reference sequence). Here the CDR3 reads CASSWQRTYSNQPQHF. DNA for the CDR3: TGTGCCAGTAGTTGGCAGCGCACCTATAGCAATCAGCCCCAGCATTTT.

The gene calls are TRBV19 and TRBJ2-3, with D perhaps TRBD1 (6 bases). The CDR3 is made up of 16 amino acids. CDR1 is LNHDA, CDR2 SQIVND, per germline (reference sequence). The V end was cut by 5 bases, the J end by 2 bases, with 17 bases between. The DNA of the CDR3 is TGTGCCAGTAGTCCAAAACCGGGACATATCACAGATACGCAGTATTTT. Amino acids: CASSPKPGHITDTQYF.

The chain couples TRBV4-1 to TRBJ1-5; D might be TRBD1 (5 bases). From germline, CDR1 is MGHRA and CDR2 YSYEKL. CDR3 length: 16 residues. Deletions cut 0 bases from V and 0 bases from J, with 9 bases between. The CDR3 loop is CASSQERGSSNQPQHF. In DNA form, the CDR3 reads TGCGCCAGCAGCCAAGAGCGGGGGTCTAGCAATCAGCCCCAGCATTTT.

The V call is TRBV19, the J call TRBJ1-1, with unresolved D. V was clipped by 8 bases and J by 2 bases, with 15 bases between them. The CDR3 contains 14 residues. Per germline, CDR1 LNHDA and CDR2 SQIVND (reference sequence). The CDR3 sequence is CASDGPGVNTEAFF. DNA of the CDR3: TGTGCCAGTGACGGACCTGGGGTAAACACTGAAGCTTTCTTT. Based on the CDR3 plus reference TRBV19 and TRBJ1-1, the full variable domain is DGGITQSPKYLFRKEGQNVTLSCEQNLNHDAMYWYRQDPGQGLRLIYYSQIVNDFQKGDIAEGYSVSREKKESFPLTVTSAQKNPTAFYLCASDGPGVNTEAFFGQGTRLTVV.